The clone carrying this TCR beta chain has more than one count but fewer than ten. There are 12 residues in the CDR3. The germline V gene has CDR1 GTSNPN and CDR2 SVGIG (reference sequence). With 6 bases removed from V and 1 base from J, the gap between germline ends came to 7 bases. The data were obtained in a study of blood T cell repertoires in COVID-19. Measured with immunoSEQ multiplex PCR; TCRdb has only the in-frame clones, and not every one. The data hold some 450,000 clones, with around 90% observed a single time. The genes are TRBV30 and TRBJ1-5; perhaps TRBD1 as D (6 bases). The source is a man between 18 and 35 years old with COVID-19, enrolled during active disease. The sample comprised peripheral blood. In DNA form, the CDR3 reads TGTGCCTGCGACAGGAGCAATCAGCCCCAGCATTTT. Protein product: CACDRSNQPQHF.